This T cell receptor beta chain was retrieved from a study of molecular identifiers for immune sequencing clone quantification. TCRdb reprocessed the PCR reads via MiXCR and lists one record per CDR3 protein. Of about 97,000 distinct CDR3 sequences listed, about 35% are singletons. This CDR3 contains 15 residues. V lost 3 bases and J 3 bases, leaving 18 bases between the germline ends. CDR1 is DFQATT and CDR2 is SNEGSKA in the germline V gene (reference sequence). Sequencing was performed on naive CD8+ T cells from blood, with Jurkat cell RNA spiked in. Described subset: FACS-sorted CD8+CD4-CCR7+CD45RA+ naive T cells. This sequence was found in a human donor in good health. Some libraries in this study had Jurkat cell RNA spiked in. The rearrangement uses TRBV20-1 and TRBJ2-7; a possible D gene is TRBD2 (6 bases). CDR3 loop: CSASPGLREHYEQYF. The CDR3 bases are TGCAGTGCTAGCCCCGGACTACGGGAGCACTACGAGCAGTACTTC.